Listed below are T cell receptor beta chains from one sample, sequenced in a study of CD8 T cells in Susac syndrome. One entry per CDR3 protein, called by TCRdb with MiXCR from the immunoSEQ multiplex PCR reads. The table has approximately 300,000 distinct CDR3 sequences, approximately 89% seen once. Sequenced sample: CD8+ T cells from PBMCs. These receptors came from a human donor with multiple sclerosis. Both conserved end residues are part of each CDR3. Each record gives: V gene, J gene, D gene, CDR3 DNA, CDR3 protein. A D gene is named only where the DNA matches it firmly.

V: TRBV2
J: TRBJ2-1
D: -
DNA: TGTGCCAGCAGTGAAATGGGGCCCGGTTGGCAGTTCTTC
CDR3: CASSEMGPGWQFF

V: TRBV20-1
J: TRBJ2-7
D: -
DNA: TGCAGTGCTGGTGGGGTCATCGGTTCGAGGGAGCAGTACTTC
CDR3: CSAGGVIGSREQYF

V: TRBV6-2/TRBV6-3
J: TRBJ1-5
D: -
DNA: TGTGCCAGCAGTTACGGCCAGGGGAATCAGCCCCAGCATTTT
CDR3: CASSYGQGNQPQHF

V: TRBV4-2
J: TRBJ2-7
D: TRBD2
DNA: TGTGCCAGCAGCCAAGGAATTGAGGGACTAGCGGGGGACGGGGTATTGGGTGAGCAGTACTTC
CDR3: CASSQGIEGLAGDGVLGEQYF

V: TRBV27
J: TRBJ1-4
D: -
DNA: TGTGCCAGCAGTCCAACTAGTGCAACTAATGAAAAACTGTTTTTT
CDR3: CASSPTSATNEKLFF

V: TRBV6-5
J: TRBJ2-7
D: -
DNA: TGTGCCAGCAGTTACTCGAACAATCCCTACGAGCAGTACTTC
CDR3: CASSYSNNPYEQYF

V: TRBV30
J: TRBJ1-1
D: -
DNA: TGTGCCTGGAGTGATGGGGTAAACACTGAAGCTTTCTTT
CDR3: CAWSDGVNTEAFF

V: TRBV30
J: TRBJ2-5
D: TRBD1
DNA: TGTGCCTGGAGTCAGGCAGGGGGCGAGACCCAGTACTTC
CDR3: CAWSQAGGETQYF

V: TRBV27
J: TRBJ2-1
D: TRBD2
DNA: TGTGCCAGCAGTTACGGACTAGCGAGCGTTTTGGGTGAGCAGTTCTTC
CDR3: CASSYGLASVLGEQFF

V: TRBV10-3
J: TRBJ2-3
D: -
DNA: TGTGCCACTGAAGGGGGGGCCACAGATACGCAGTATTTT
CDR3: CATEGGATDTQYF

V: TRBV6-2/TRBV6-3
J: TRBJ2-2
D: -
DNA: TGTGCCAGCAGCCTACAGGAATTAGTACTAAACACCGGGGAGCTGTTTTTT
CDR3: CASSLQELVLNTGELFF

V: TRBV15
J: TRBJ2-1
D: TRBD2
DNA: TGTGCCACCAGCAGAACTAGCGAGGCGTACAATGAGCAGTTCTTC
CDR3: CATSRTSEAYNEQFF

V: TRBV20-1
J: TRBJ2-7
D: -
DNA: TGCAGTGCTAGAGCCCCGACTAACTCCTACGAGCAGTACTTC
CDR3: CSARAPTNSYEQYF

V: TRBV13
J: TRBJ2-7
D: TRBD2
DNA: TGTGCCAGCAGCCAGACGGGGGGGCGAATCCAGCAGTACTTC
CDR3: CASSQTGGRIQQYF

V: TRBV19
J: TRBJ1-4
D: -
DNA: TGTGCCAGTACCTCTTCCGGTCACGAAAAACTGTTTTTT
CDR3: CASTSSGHEKLFF